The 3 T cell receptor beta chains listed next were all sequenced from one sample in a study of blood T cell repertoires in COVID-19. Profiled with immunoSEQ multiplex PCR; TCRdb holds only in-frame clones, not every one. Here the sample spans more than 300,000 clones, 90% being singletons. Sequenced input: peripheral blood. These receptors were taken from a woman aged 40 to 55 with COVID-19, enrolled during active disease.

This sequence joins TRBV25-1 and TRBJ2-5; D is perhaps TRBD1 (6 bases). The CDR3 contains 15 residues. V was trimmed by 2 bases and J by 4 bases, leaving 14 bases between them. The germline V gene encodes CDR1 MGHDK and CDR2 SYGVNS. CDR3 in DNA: TGTGCCAGCAGTGAACCAAGACAGGTTCTAGAGACCCAGTACTTC. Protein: CASSEPRQVLETQYF.

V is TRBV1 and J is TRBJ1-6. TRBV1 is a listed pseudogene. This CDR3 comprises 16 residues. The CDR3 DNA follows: TGCACCAGCAGCCAAGATGGAGCTTCCTATAATTCACCCCTCCACTTT. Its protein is CTSSQDGASYNSPLHF.

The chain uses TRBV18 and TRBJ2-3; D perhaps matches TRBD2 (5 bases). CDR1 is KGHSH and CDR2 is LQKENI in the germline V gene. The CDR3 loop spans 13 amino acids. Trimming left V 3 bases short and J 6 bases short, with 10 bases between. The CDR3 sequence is CASSPEGLDTQYF. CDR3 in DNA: TGTGCCAGCTCACCCGAGGGTCTGGATACGCAGTATTTT.